This T cell receptor beta chain is from a study of T-cell memory formation after mild COVID-19 (dated by TCRdb to about 2021). In the study overall: Most TCR sequence clusters were specific to one of the two donors. In a couple of donors, T-cell clones that expanded and contracted after mild COVID-19 were followed by sequencing TCRalpha and TCRbeta repertoires longitudinally. The cohort was made up of two young adult volunteers, one female and one male, who were previously healthy.

Taken from cysteine to phenylalanine, the CDR3 has 18 residues. Of all the DNA, just the CDR3 is kept, 54 bases in frame from base 1. In the germline V gene, CDR1 corresponds to LGHNA and CDR2 to YSLEER. Trimming removed 4 bases from V and 2 bases from J; the gene matches leave 11 bases unexplained. PBMCs were isolated by Ficoll-Paque density gradient centrifugation. Data came from an Illumina NovaSeq 6000. Using 5'RACE with constant-segment primers, TCRalpha and TCRbeta cDNA libraries were constructed, with sample barcodes and unique molecular identifiers added in the process. Trizol reagent was used to extract RNA from every sample. Library amplification was performed in two PCR steps, and a second sample barcode and Illumina TruSeq adapters were introduced in the second step. Libraries were sequenced on an Illumina NovaSeq with 2 x 150 bp paired-end reads. Turning to the authors' computational methods: The reads were demultiplexed and collapsed into UMI-guided consensus sequences using migec v1.2.7. Using mixcr v2.1.11, UMI consensuses were aligned to TRA and TRB V and J templates and then assembled into clonotypes. A clonotype was counted as expanded or contracted only when both edgeR and NoisET called the clonotype significant, with the noise models trained on biological replicates. For edgeR calls, the thresholds were a false discovery rate-adjusted p below 0.01 and a log2 fold-change of 1. As an exploratory analysis of dynamics, max-normalized trajectories of the 1000 most abundant clonotypes were examined by PCA with hierarchical clustering. Each responding clone was given a CD4 or CD8 phenotype based on the CD4+ and CD8+ repertoires, which had been sequenced separately. Through fastp at Q25 and MiXCR, TCRdb rebuilt clones from the public reads, retaining in-frame beta chains. CDR3 protein duplicates are merged, each entry listing the most common genes and DNA. TCRdb's processing, not the authors' own work, is the source of the V and J calls. Present in this sample are about 88,000 distinct CDR3 sequences, more than 20% of which were seen just once. Clones ranked in the top ten supply 42% of the sample.

Details on this clonotype: The specificity of this receptor is unknown. Base quality data are lacking; no much larger clone is found one base away.

The paper's findings and limits, for the study overall: Some responding clones were found in pre-infection memory, which suggests that pre-existing cross-reactive memory T cells took part in the SARS-CoV-2 response. Only a couple of mild cases were covered by the study, and larger cohorts that include severe cases with pre-infection samples were considered necessary. Contracting CD4+ clones appeared mostly in the CM and EM memory subsets, whereas CD8+ clones were enriched in EMRA. SARS-CoV-2 specificity was not confirmed for the second-wave clones peaking on day 37. Balanced CD4/CD8 phenotypes were observed for clones contracting from day 15 to 85, whereas a bias towards CD4+ was observed for a second wave of clones expanding from day 15 to 37.

The receptor's source is a man between 18 and 35 years old who had mild COVID-19 (a few samples of this study predate the infection). The sample titles of this study are shuffled in the database, so cell type and time point are left out; the donor was told from shared clones. Sequenced: PBMCs or a T cell subset sorted from them (not recorded which). This chain is built from TRBV4-3 and TRBJ2-1, with 10 central nucleotides matching TRBD2. The DNA sequence reads TGCGCCAGCAGCCCTCTAGCGGGGGTATCCGGCCCCTACAATGAGCAGTTCTTC. This sequence encodes CASSPLAGVSGPYNEQFF.